The TCR beta chain described here comes from a study of identical twins. Study-wide points: The presence of invariant MAIT and iNKT cells could partly confound analyses of zero-insertion sequences. Shared out-of-frame alpha sequences (those common to twins) showed excess low generation probability.

This clonotype appeared a few times. Its antigen is undetermined. TCRdb re-called the 5' RACE reads through MiXCR, storing one row per CDR3 protein. The table lists 500,000 or so distinct CDR3 sequences, 20% to 25% of them singletons. The germline CDR1 and CDR2 sequences are SGHAT and FQDESV (reference sequence). The length of the CDR3 is 18 residues. V gave up 1 base and J gave up 6 bases; unmatched junction bases: 13. This sample was also put to use in a study of T cells expressing NK-cell markers. That paper adds: A range of about 1.0-8% of CD8+ T cells consisted of dominant NKG2C+ clonotypes in a handful of donors.

This TCR came from a woman younger than 35 in good health. This chain uses TRBV11-1 with TRBJ2-1; TRBD2 agrees at 9 bases. The sample comprised CD4+ T cells sorted from blood. The CDR3 sequence is CASSLEVGLAGDLNEQFF. The CDR3 DNA is TGTGCCAGCAGCTTAGAGGTCGGATTAGCGGGAGACCTCAATGAGCAGTTCTTC.